The T cell receptor (beta chain) described here comes from a study of blood T cell repertoires in COVID-19. Background on the study: The analysed material was cDNA or gDNA that came from T cells, B-cell-depleted T cells, or PBMCs.

This CDR3 is 13 amino acids long. J was trimmed by 4 bases and V by 5 bases; bases with no gene match: 4. Germline CDR1 and CDR2: SEHNR and FQNEAQ (reference sequence). The age range of participants was 18 to 89 years, with residence in about two dozen US areas. Clinical history reported by participants formed the basis on which cohorts were assigned. In the study's own analysis: By means of reference gene primer amplification, nucleated cell counts were estimated. Assay used: immunoSEQ multiplex PCR; TCRdb lists only in-frame clones, some missing. V and J calls and clone size follow that table, whereas D and trimming were derived from the DNA. The table includes about 430,000 clones, roughly 90% detected once.

The V and J genes are TRBV7-9 and TRBJ1-2; 7 nucleotides align to TRBD1. The material sequenced was PBMCs or T cells enriched from blood (not recorded which). The TCR comes from a woman aged 25 to 39 with acute COVID-19. CDR3 bases: TGTGCCAGCAGCCAGGGGGGCGCCTATGGCTACACCTTC. It codes for CASSQGGAYGYTF.